The clone carrying this T cell receptor beta chain was counted a few times. As yet, its antigen is unknown. V lost 4 bases and J lost 1; bases outside the gene matches: 8. Per germline, CDR1 SGHNT and CDR2 YYREEE (reference sequence). CDR3 length equals 16 residues. This record comes from a study of T-cell reconstitution after alpha-beta-depleted transplantation in children. Overall study results and limits: Reportedly, roughly two months post-transplant, alpha-beta T cells arose from several hundred expanded graft clones. The study traced high day-60 TCRbeta diversity in some patients to surviving recipient T cells and thymic progenitors. T-cell counts and diversity at one year post-transplant came mainly from newly produced T cells.

Researchers prepared the TCRbeta library using unique molecular identifiers, the study reports. TCRdb passed the PCR reads through MiXCR, listing each CDR3 protein once. In the table there are hundreds of thousands of distinct CDR3 sequences, 16% of which are singletons. This sequence was found in a male patient between 2 and 9 years old who had a stem cell transplant for acute lymphoblastic leukemia, so the T cells may come from the graft donor. The J gene is TRBJ2-4, the V gene TRBV5-4, with 7 bases identical to TRBD1. This specimen was PBMCs, mostly from graft donor cells, taken 360 days after TCRalphabeta/CD19-depleted stem cell transplant. CDR3 sequence reads: CASSGTLTGAKNIQYF. The CDR3 nucleotides read TGTGCCAGCAGCGGTACGCTGACAGGGGCCAAAAACATTCAGTACTTC.